This TCR beta chain was captured by sequencing in a study of CD4+ T cells in melanoma. This CDR3 is 19 amino acids long. Germline V gene lookup returns CDR1 LGHNA and CDR2 YSLEER. V gave up 0 bases and J gave up 4 bases; unmatched junction bases: 11. Notes on this clone: Its antigen remains unidentified.

This table comes from immunoSEQ multiplex PCR, and its TCRdb copy is limited to in-frame clones, with some not included. This sample has about 110,000 clones, with about 92% found just once. Study-level findings and limits: In melanoma, neoantigen-specific CD4+ T cells reportedly differed in differentiation state. A reported correlation linked neoantigen-specific CD4+ T cells to CD8+, macrophage and B cell function.

The chain uses TRBV4-3 and TRBJ2-3; 12 nucleotides agree with TRBD2. The sample taken for sequencing was peripheral blood. This sequence was found in a human donor with melanoma. CDR3 in amino acids: CASSQDGSGGLAGPDTQYF. Written as DNA, the CDR3 is TGCGCCAGCAGCCAAGATGGATCGGGCGGACTAGCGGGGCCAGATACGCAGTATTTT.